Ten or more counts support the clone carrying this T cell receptor beta chain. For every donor, a draw yielded around 10 milliliters of peripheral blood. This entry is derived from a study of blood T cells in healthy people across ages. The CDR3 is 15 amino acids. The V gene lost 1 base and the J gene lost 6 bases, with 15 bases spanning the gap. CDR1 is SGHTA and CDR2 is FQGNSA in the germline V gene. A second roughly 6 to 11 cycle PCR used barcoded and J-beta primers. Each cDNA was tagged by a template-switch adaptor containing 12 random nucleotides. TCRdb reprocessed the 5' RACE reads with MiXCR, giving one entry per CDR3 protein. The repertoire has about 1.5 million distinct CDR3 sequences, 35% to 45% of them found once; the top ten carry under 5%.

The sequenced sample was blood. This clonotype was obtained from a young woman in good health. The gene calls are TRBV7-2 and TRBJ1-2; the D is unclear. Written as DNA, the CDR3 is TGTGCCAGCAGCTTAGAGCCAATAACGATACATGGCTACACCTTC. Its protein is CASSLEPITIHGYTF.